One TCR beta chain is described in this entry. Its antigen is still unknown. Data came from immunoSEQ multiplex PCR; TCRdb stores just in-frame clones and leaves some out. The data show more than 80,000 clones, approximately 90% seen once. Trimming removed 5 bases at V and 9 bases at J, with 14 bases between. CDR3 size: 14 residues. Germline CDR1 and CDR2: LNHDA and SQIVND (reference sequence). The sample originates from a study of T cell responses to AZD1222 COVID-19 vaccine. Regarding the study as a whole: It was only 6 or 7 AZD1222 recipients who were seropositive at baseline.

This rearrangement joins TRBV19 to TRBJ1-6; TRBD1 might be the D (5 bases). Source: peripheral blood, taken on day 0 of AZD1222 vaccination. This receptor was obtained from an adult in good health. The CDR3 loop reads CASSLQDGGSPLHF. Here the CDR3 DNA reads TGTGCCAGTAGTCTACAGGATGGGGGTTCACCCCTCCACTTT.